This is a list of T cell receptor beta chains from one sample in a study of T cells after yellow fever vaccination. TCRdb fed the 5' RACE reads into MiXCR, producing one record per CDR3 protein. Of 500,000 to 650,000 distinct CDR3 sequences listed, around an eighth are singletons. The starting material was PBMCs, obtained on the day of the yellow fever booster vaccination. The source of these receptors is a man aged 30 to 45 who received the YFV17D yellow fever vaccine. The CDR3 runs from the conserved cysteine through the conserved F or W. A D gene is named only where the DNA matches it firmly. A clone size is listed for some rows: how often the clone was seen (once, few, many), or a class if it is expanded.

V gene: TRBV4-2; J gene: TRBJ1-1; clone size: few; D gene: NA; CDR3 DNA: TGTGCCAGCAGCCGGAATACCGGGACAGAAGCTTTCTTT; CDR3 protein: CASSRNTGTEAFF
V gene: TRBV7-2; J gene: TRBJ2-7; clone size: NA; D gene: NA; CDR3 DNA: TGTGCCAGCAGCTTAGGAGACCCTGGCGCCGAGCAGTACTTC; CDR3 protein: CASSLGDPGAEQYF
V gene: TRBV7-2; J gene: TRBJ2-2; clone size: NA; D gene: TRBD1; CDR3 DNA: TGTGCCAGCAGCGTACAGGGGGACACCGGGGAGCTGTTTTTT; CDR3 protein: CASSVQGDTGELFF
V gene: TRBV20-1; J gene: TRBJ2-3; clone size: once; D gene: TRBD2; CDR3 DNA: TGCAGTGCTAGTTGGGGGACTAGTAGACATACGCAGTATTTT; CDR3 protein: CSASWGTSRHTQYF
V gene: TRBV18; J gene: TRBJ1-6; clone size: many; D gene: NA; CDR3 DNA: TGTGCCAGCTCACCAGTAGGAGATAGGAATTCACCCCTCCACTTT; CDR3 protein: CASSPVGDRNSPLHF
V gene: TRBV7-9; J gene: TRBJ1-2; clone size: NA; D gene: TRBD1; CDR3 DNA: TGTGCCAGCAGCTCAGCCGGGACAGGGGGAGGAGGCTACACCTTC; CDR3 protein: CASSSAGTGGGGYTF
V gene: TRBV5-1; J gene: TRBJ2-5; clone size: few; D gene: NA; CDR3 DNA: TGCGCCAGCAGCTTGGCCCCATGGGGAGAAGAGACCCAGTACTTC; CDR3 protein: CASSLAPWGEETQYF
V gene: TRBV12-3/TRBV12-4; J gene: TRBJ2-1; clone size: NA; D gene: TRBD1; CDR3 DNA: TGTGCCAGCAGTGGACAGGGTCGGGGGAATGAGCAGTTCTTC; CDR3 protein: CASSGQGRGNEQFF
V gene: TRBV27; J gene: TRBJ1-6; clone size: NA; D gene: NA; CDR3 DNA: TGTGCCAGCAGTTCCTACCCGAGTGTTTCACCCCTCCACTTT; CDR3 protein: CASSSYPSVSPLHF
V gene: TRBV7-8; J gene: TRBJ2-2; clone size: many; D gene: NA; CDR3 DNA: TGTGCCAGCAGCTTAATGGCCGGCGGGTCAAACACCGGGGAGCTGTTTTTT; CDR3 protein: CASSLMAGGSNTGELFF
V gene: TRBV7-2; J gene: TRBJ2-1; clone size: many; D gene: NA; CDR3 DNA: TGTGCCAGCAGCTCAGCCGGTTTTGGGGGAAGCTCCTACAATGAGCAGTTCTTC; CDR3 protein: CASSSAGFGGSSYNEQFF
V gene: TRBV7-8; J gene: TRBJ1-6; clone size: NA; D gene: TRBD1; CDR3 DNA: TGTGCCAGCAGCACCCGGGACAGATACTATTCACCCCTCCACTTT; CDR3 protein: CASSTRDRYYSPLHF
V gene: TRBV20-1; J gene: TRBJ2-2; clone size: NA; D gene: NA; CDR3 DNA: TGCAGTGCTAGCCTTACTGGGGAGCTGTTTTTT; CDR3 protein: CSASLTGELFF
V gene: TRBV5-6; J gene: TRBJ2-7; clone size: few; D gene: TRBD2; CDR3 DNA: TGTGCCAGCAGCCCGAGGACTAGCGGGATCACCAACCACGAGCAGTACTTC; CDR3 protein: CASSPRTSGITNHEQYF
V gene: TRBV28; J gene: TRBJ2-7; clone size: NA; D gene: TRBD1; CDR3 DNA: TGTGCCAGCAGCCAACTCGGGACAGGCTCGTTTTGGCGCGAGCAGTACTTC; CDR3 protein: CASSQLGTGSFWREQYF
V gene: TRBV6-2/TRBV6-3; J gene: TRBJ1-5; clone size: few; D gene: NA; CDR3 DNA: TGTGCCAGCAATTCAGGGGGCAATCAGCCCCAGCATTTT; CDR3 protein: CASNSGGNQPQHF
V gene: TRBV7-2; J gene: TRBJ2-5; clone size: many; D gene: TRBD2; CDR3 DNA: TGTGCCAGCAGCCTACTAGCGGGAGGGGGTAAAGAGACCCAGTACTTC; CDR3 protein: CASSLLAGGGKETQYF
V gene: TRBV5-1; J gene: TRBJ2-4; clone size: few; D gene: TRBD1; CDR3 DNA: TGCGCCAGCAGCTTGGAAGGGGGCGCAGGCAAAAACATTCAGTACTTC; CDR3 protein: CASSLEGGAGKNIQYF
V gene: TRBV3-1; J gene: TRBJ2-2; clone size: NA; D gene: NA; CDR3 DNA: TGTGCCACCAGCCAGAGTCCGCTTACCACCGGGGAGCTGTTTTTT; CDR3 protein: CATSQSPLTTGELFF
V gene: TRBV27; J gene: TRBJ1-5; clone size: NA; D gene: TRBD1; CDR3 DNA: TGTGCCAGCAGTTTAAAAAAAGGGACAGCAAGGGGGTATAGCAATCAGCCCCAGCATTTT; CDR3 protein: CASSLKKGTARGYSNQPQHF
V gene: TRBV7-7; J gene: TRBJ2-2; clone size: NA; D gene: TRBD2; CDR3 DNA: TGTGCCAGCAGCCAGCGGGAGGGCGACACCGGGGAGCTGTTTTTT; CDR3 protein: CASSQREGDTGELFF
V gene: TRBV7-3; J gene: TRBJ2-1; clone size: few; D gene: TRBD2; CDR3 DNA: TGTGCCAGCAGCTTAAGAGGACGTACTAGCGGGAGTCCATTGCGGGCTGAGCAGTTCTTC; CDR3 protein: CASSLRGRTSGSPLRAEQFF
V gene: TRBV7-2; J gene: TRBJ2-5; clone size: NA; D gene: NA; CDR3 DNA: TGTGCCAGCAGCTTAGGAGTCCCGATCCTAGAGACCCAGTACTTC; CDR3 protein: CASSLGVPILETQYF
V gene: TRBV9; J gene: TRBJ2-5; clone size: NA; D gene: NA; CDR3 DNA: TGTGCCAGCAGCGTAGCGCCCCAGAGTCAAGAGACCCAGTACTTC; CDR3 protein: CASSVAPQSQETQYF
V gene: TRBV24-1; J gene: TRBJ2-5; clone size: NA; D gene: TRBD2; CDR3 DNA: TGTGCCACCAGTGACCGGACTAGCACTTCCCAAGAGACCCAGTACTTC; CDR3 protein: CATSDRTSTSQETQYF
V gene: TRBV5-1; J gene: TRBJ2-1; clone size: NA; D gene: NA; CDR3 DNA: TGCGCCAGCAGCTCTGACGCGGCGTATGAGCAGTTCTTC; CDR3 protein: CASSSDAAYEQFF
V gene: TRBV28; J gene: TRBJ2-7; clone size: few; D gene: NA; CDR3 DNA: TGTGCCAGCAGTTTAAGGGTGCGCGAGCAGTACTTC; CDR3 protein: CASSLRVREQYF
V gene: TRBV2; J gene: TRBJ1-6; clone size: NA; D gene: NA; CDR3 DNA: TGTGCCAGCAGTGAGGGGGATAGTTATTCACCCCTCCACTTT; CDR3 protein: CASSEGDSYSPLHF
V gene: TRBV7-9; J gene: TRBJ2-3; clone size: once; D gene: NA; CDR3 DNA: TGTGCCAGCAGCCCAAGCCAAATAGCAGATACGCAGTATTTT; CDR3 protein: CASSPSQIADTQYF
V gene: TRBV27; J gene: TRBJ2-2; clone size: few; D gene: NA; CDR3 DNA: TGTGCCAGCAGACCCGGGGGAATCACCGGGGAGCTGTTTTTT; CDR3 protein: CASRPGGITGELFF
V gene: TRBV20-1; J gene: TRBJ1-1; clone size: NA; D gene: NA; CDR3 DNA: TGCAGCCCGGGACAAGGGAACACTGAAGCTTTCTTT; CDR3 protein: CSPGQGNTEAFF
V gene: TRBV27; J gene: TRBJ1-2; clone size: few; D gene: NA; CDR3 DNA: TGTGCCAGCAGGTTTCGGGACAACACCTATGGCTACACCTTC; CDR3 protein: CASRFRDNTYGYTF
V gene: TRBV7-9; J gene: TRBJ1-6; clone size: few; D gene: NA; CDR3 DNA: TGTGCCAGCAGGAGGGGTGAGGGCGGTTCACCCCTCCACTTT; CDR3 protein: CASRRGEGGSPLHF
V gene: TRBV20-1; J gene: TRBJ2-1; clone size: few; D gene: NA; CDR3 DNA: TGCAGTGCTCCCCCGACGGCGAGCTCCTACAATGAGCAGTTCTTC; CDR3 protein: CSAPPTASSYNEQFF
V gene: TRBV7-2; J gene: TRBJ2-5; clone size: few; D gene: TRBD2; CDR3 DNA: TGTGCCAGCAGGTCGCAGCTAGCGGCTCAAGAGACCCAGTACTTC; CDR3 protein: CASRSQLAAQETQYF
V gene: TRBV6-5; J gene: TRBJ1-2; clone size: few; D gene: TRBD1; CDR3 DNA: TGTGCCAGCAGTTACGCAGGACAGGATGCCCACTATGGCTACACCTTC; CDR3 protein: CASSYAGQDAHYGYTF
V gene: TRBV29-1; J gene: TRBJ2-7; clone size: NA; D gene: NA; CDR3 DNA: TGCAGCGTTGAATCGGCGGCTAGCTCCTACGAGCAGTACTTC; CDR3 protein: CSVESAASSYEQYF
V gene: TRBV18; J gene: TRBJ2-5; clone size: few; D gene: NA; CDR3 DNA: TGTGCCAGCTCACCGGGCGGAGAGGGGACCCAGTACTTC; CDR3 protein: CASSPGGEGTQYF
V gene: TRBV5-1; J gene: TRBJ2-1; clone size: NA; D gene: TRBD1; CDR3 DNA: TGCGCCAGCAGCTTGGGAGGGACAGTCGTGTTTGAGCAGTTCTTC; CDR3 protein: CASSLGGTVVFEQFF
V gene: TRBV5-1; J gene: TRBJ2-1; clone size: few; D gene: NA; CDR3 DNA: TGCGCCAGCAGACAATCGACTGTCACCTACAATGAGCAGTTCTTC; CDR3 protein: CASRQSTVTYNEQFF
V gene: TRBV7-9; J gene: TRBJ2-3; clone size: NA; D gene: NA; CDR3 DNA: TGTGCCAGCAGCAACCACAGGGACCGTAGAGGGGATACGCAGTATTTT; CDR3 protein: CASSNHRDRRGDTQYF
V gene: TRBV3-1; J gene: TRBJ2-3; clone size: few; D gene: TRBD1; CDR3 DNA: TGTGCCAGCAGCGGACAGGGTGCAGATACGCAGTATTTT; CDR3 protein: CASSGQGADTQYF
V gene: TRBV7-2; J gene: TRBJ2-7; clone size: few; D gene: TRBD2; CDR3 DNA: TGTGCCAGCAGCTTCCCACCTACTAGCGTAAACCCCTACGAGCAGTACTTC; CDR3 protein: CASSFPPTSVNPYEQYF
V gene: TRBV7-9; J gene: TRBJ1-1; clone size: NA; D gene: NA; CDR3 DNA: TGTGCCAGTGAGGAGGGCAGGGACACTGAAGCTTTCTTT; CDR3 protein: CASEEGRDTEAFF
V gene: TRBV7-2; J gene: TRBJ1-1; clone size: NA; D gene: NA; CDR3 DNA: TGTGCCAGCAGCTTCCCGGGACACCAGAACACTGAAGCTTTCTTT; CDR3 protein: CASSFPGHQNTEAFF
V gene: TRBV7-2; J gene: TRBJ1-5; clone size: NA; D gene: NA; CDR3 DNA: TGTGCCAGCAGCTTGAGGCGGGAACAGCCCCAGCATTTT; CDR3 protein: CASSLRREQPQHF
V gene: TRBV7-2; J gene: TRBJ2-3; clone size: few; D gene: TRBD2; CDR3 DNA: TGTGCCAGCAGCCCCCTTAGCGGGAGTTGGGGAGATACGCAGTATTTT; CDR3 protein: CASSPLSGSWGDTQYF
V gene: TRBV6-5; J gene: TRBJ1-4; clone size: few; D gene: NA; CDR3 DNA: TGTGCCAGCAGCTATGACGGTTCTAATGAAAAACTGTTTTTT; CDR3 protein: CASSYDGSNEKLFF
V gene: TRBV25-1; J gene: TRBJ2-1; clone size: few; D gene: NA; CDR3 DNA: TGTGCCAGCAGTGATTGGAGGAGTAACAATGAGCAGTTCTTC; CDR3 protein: CASSDWRSNNEQFF
V gene: TRBV19; J gene: TRBJ2-1; clone size: few; D gene: NA; CDR3 DNA: TGTGCCAGTAGGACCCGGGGCGGGCAGTTCTTC; CDR3 protein: CASRTRGGQFF
V gene: TRBV29-1; J gene: TRBJ2-1; clone size: few; D gene: TRBD1; CDR3 DNA: TGCAGCGTTCGTAAGGGGACAGGGGGCTCTCAGGAGCAGTTCTTC; CDR3 protein: CSVRKGTGGSQEQFF
V gene: TRBV5-1; J gene: TRBJ1-4; clone size: NA; D gene: NA; CDR3 DNA: TGCGCCAGCAGCTTCGGACCGACAACAACTAATGAAAAACTGTTTTTT; CDR3 protein: CASSFGPTTTNEKLFF
V gene: TRBV5-1; J gene: TRBJ2-7; clone size: NA; D gene: TRBD2; CDR3 DNA: TGCGCCAGCAGCTCCGACACCCCCCGTGGCGGGAGGCACTCCTACGAGCAGTACTTC; CDR3 protein: CASSSDTPRGGRHSYEQYF
V gene: TRBV3-1; J gene: TRBJ2-1; clone size: NA; D gene: NA; CDR3 DNA: TGTGCCAGCAGCCAGAGGGGTGATGAGCAGTTCTTC; CDR3 protein: CASSQRGDEQFF
V gene: TRBV7-6; J gene: TRBJ1-5; clone size: many; D gene: NA; CDR3 DNA: TGTGCCAGCAGCTCGCGCCCTAATCAGCCCCAGCATTTT; CDR3 protein: CASSSRPNQPQHF
V gene: TRBV3-1; J gene: TRBJ2-5; clone size: NA; D gene: NA; CDR3 DNA: TGTGCCTGCAGCAAGGGACAAAGGACGACCCCGGGAGAGACCCAGTACTTC; CDR3 protein: CACSKGQRTTPGETQYF
V gene: TRBV18; J gene: TRBJ2-7; clone size: once; D gene: TRBD2; CDR3 DNA: TGTGCCAGCTCACCCGGGACTAGTATCTACGAGCAGTACTTC; CDR3 protein: CASSPGTSIYEQYF
V gene: TRBV20-1; J gene: TRBJ2-6; clone size: few; D gene: NA; CDR3 DNA: TGCAGTGCTAGAGGATTCGGCAGACCTGGGGCCAACGTCCTGACTTTC; CDR3 protein: CSARGFGRPGANVLTF
V gene: TRBV6-1; J gene: TRBJ2-7; clone size: many; D gene: TRBD1; CDR3 DNA: TGTGCCAGCAGTACCGGGACAGGGGGCCTCGAGCAGTACTTC; CDR3 protein: CASSTGTGGLEQYF
V gene: TRBV27; J gene: TRBJ2-6; clone size: NA; D gene: NA; CDR3 DNA: TGTGCCAGCAGTTCCGGGGGCATGGGGGCCAACGTCCTGACTTTC; CDR3 protein: CASSSGGMGANVLTF